Following are 2 T cell receptor beta chains from one sample sequenced in a study of T cell responses to AZD1222 COVID-19 vaccine (dated by TCRdb to about 2021). Preparation of the library involved the immunoSEQ multiplex PCR assay. Sourced from immuneACCESS, this table was stored by TCRdb with only in-frame sequences that have V and J called. A share of the clones is absent; for the studies checked, an unresolved V gene accounts for under half, and the remainder has no known explanation. The sample profile shows around 130,000 clones; roughly nine tenths of them were found once. Of the sample, under 3% is held by the ten largest clones. The sample's time point label, in plain terms: about 28 days (+/-7) after the second vaccine dose. The sample here was peripheral blood, taken 28 days after the second AZD1222 dose. The receptors were sampled from an adult who received the AZD1222 COVID-19 vaccine.

This clone was found a few times. This rearrangement joins TRBV4-2 to TRBJ1-2; tentatively, D is TRBD1 (5 bases). CDR1 and CDR2 (germline): LGHNA, YNFKEQ. The CDR3 consists of 15 residues. V was clipped by 2 bases and J by 8 bases, with 18 bases between them. CDR3 sequence reads: CASSQSGDGILGYTF. The CDR3 DNA follows: TGTGCCAGCAGCCAATCCGGGGACGGGATCTTGGGCTACACCTTC.

The chain uses TRBV28 and TRBJ1-6; a weak D match, TRBD1 (5 bases). V lost 2 bases and J 7 bases, leaving 12 bases between the germline ends. There are 15 residues in the CDR3. Germline CDR1 and CDR2: MDHEN and SYDVKM. In nucleotides, the CDR3 is TGTGCCAGCAGTTTAAATTCAGGGCGAAATTCACCCCTCCACTTT. Translation gives CASSLNSGRNSPLHF. Supplemented by reference TRBV28 and TRBJ1-6, the full variable domain reads DVKVTQSSRYLVKRTGEKVFLECVQDMDHENMFWYRQDPGLGLRLIYFSYDVKMKEKGDIPEGYSVSREKKERFSLILESASTNQTSMYLCASSLNSGRNSPLHFGNGTRLTVT.